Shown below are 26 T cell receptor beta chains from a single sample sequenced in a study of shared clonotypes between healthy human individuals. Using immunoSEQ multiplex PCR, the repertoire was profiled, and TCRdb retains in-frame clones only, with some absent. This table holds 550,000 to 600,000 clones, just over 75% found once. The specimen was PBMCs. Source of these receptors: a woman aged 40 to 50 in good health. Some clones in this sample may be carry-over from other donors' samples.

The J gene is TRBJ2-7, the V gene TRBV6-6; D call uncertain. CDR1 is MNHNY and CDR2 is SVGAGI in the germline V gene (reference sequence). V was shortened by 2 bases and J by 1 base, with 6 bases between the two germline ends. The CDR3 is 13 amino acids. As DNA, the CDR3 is TGTGCCAGCAGTTACGGACCATCCTACGAGCAGTACTTC. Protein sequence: CASSYGPSYEQYF.

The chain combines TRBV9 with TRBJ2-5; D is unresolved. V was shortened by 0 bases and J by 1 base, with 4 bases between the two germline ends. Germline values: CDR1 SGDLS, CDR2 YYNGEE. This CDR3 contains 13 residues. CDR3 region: CASSVAFQETQYF. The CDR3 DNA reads TGTGCCAGCAGCGTAGCTTTCCAAGAGACCCAGTACTTC.

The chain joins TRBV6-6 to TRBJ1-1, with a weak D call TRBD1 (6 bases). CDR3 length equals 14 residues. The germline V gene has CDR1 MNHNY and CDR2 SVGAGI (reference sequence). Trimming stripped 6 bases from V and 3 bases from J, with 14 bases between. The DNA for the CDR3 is TGTGCCAGCAGCGTTACAGGGCGAGACACTGAAGCTTTCTTT. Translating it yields CASSVTGRDTEAFF.

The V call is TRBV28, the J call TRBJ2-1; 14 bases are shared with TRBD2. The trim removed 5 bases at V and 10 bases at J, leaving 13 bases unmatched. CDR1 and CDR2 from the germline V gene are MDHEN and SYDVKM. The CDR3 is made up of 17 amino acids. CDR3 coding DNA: TGTGCCAGCAGTCTTGCGGAGGGACTAGCGGGAGTTCGAGAGCAGTTCTTC. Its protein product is CASSLAEGLAGVREQFF.

The CDR3 sequence is CASSSMRGSTIEQFF. The CDR3 coding sequence is TGTGCCAGCAGCTCAATGCGGGGGTCTACAATTGAACAGTTCTTC. The chain is built from TRBV5-6 and TRBJ2-1, with 7 positions matching TRBD2. Trimming took 3 bases from V and 13 from J; bases not matched to a gene: 16. The CDR3 is 15 amino acids. Per the germline V gene, CDR1 is SGHDT and CDR2 is YYEEEE.

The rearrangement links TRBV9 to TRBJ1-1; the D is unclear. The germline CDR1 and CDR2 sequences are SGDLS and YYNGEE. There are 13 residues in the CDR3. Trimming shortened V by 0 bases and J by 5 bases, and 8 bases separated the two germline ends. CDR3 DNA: TGTGCCAGCAGCGTAGGAGTTGGGACTGAAGCTTTCTTT. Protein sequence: CASSVGVGTEAFF.

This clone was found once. CDR3 DNA: TGCGCCAGCAGCACGGGACTAGCGGGAGTTGGGGTTTACAATGAGCAGTTCTTC. Translated: CASSTGLAGVGVYNEQFF. The chain combines TRBV5-1 with TRBJ2-1, with 14 bases lining up with TRBD2. This CDR3 comprises 18 residues. Germline values: CDR1 SGHRS, CDR2 YFSETQ. V trimming: 4 bases; J trimming: 4 bases; junction bases outside the gene matches: 10. Using reference TRBV5-1 and TRBJ2-1 for the parts outside the CDR3, the full variable domain is KAGVTQTPRYLIKTRGQQVTLSCSPISGHRSVSWYQQTPGQGLQFLFEYFSETQRNKGNFPGRFSGRQFSNSRSEMNVSTLELGDSALYLCASSTGLAGVGVYNEQFFGPGTRLTVL.

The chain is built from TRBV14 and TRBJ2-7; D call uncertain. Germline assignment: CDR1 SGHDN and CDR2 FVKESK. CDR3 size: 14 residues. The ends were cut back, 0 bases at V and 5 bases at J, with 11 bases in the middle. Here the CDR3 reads CASSQDSQRNEQYF. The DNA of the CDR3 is TGTGCCAGCAGCCAAGATTCCCAGAGGAACGAGCAGTACTTC.

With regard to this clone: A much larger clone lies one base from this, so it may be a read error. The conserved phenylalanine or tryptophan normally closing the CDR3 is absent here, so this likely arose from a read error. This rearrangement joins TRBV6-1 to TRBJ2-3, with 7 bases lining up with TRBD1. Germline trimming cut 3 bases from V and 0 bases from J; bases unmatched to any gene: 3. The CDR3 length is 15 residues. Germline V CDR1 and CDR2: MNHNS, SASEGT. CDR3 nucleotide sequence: TGTGCCAGCAGTGAGGAGACAGGGAGCACAGATACGCAGTATCTT. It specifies CASSEETGSTDTQYL.

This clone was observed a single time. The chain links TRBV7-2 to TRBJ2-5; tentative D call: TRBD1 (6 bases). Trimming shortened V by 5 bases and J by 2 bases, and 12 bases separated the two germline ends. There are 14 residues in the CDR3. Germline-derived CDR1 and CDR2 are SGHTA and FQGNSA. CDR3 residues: CASSPHREQETQYF. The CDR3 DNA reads TGTGCCAGCAGCCCCCACAGGGAGCAAGAGACCCAGTACTTC.

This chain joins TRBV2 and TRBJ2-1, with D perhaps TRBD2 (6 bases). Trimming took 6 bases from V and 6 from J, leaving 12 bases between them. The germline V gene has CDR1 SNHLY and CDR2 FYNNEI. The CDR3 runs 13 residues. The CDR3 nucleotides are TGTGCCAGCAGCTTGGAGCGGGTCAATGAGCAGTTCTTC. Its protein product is CASSLERVNEQFF.

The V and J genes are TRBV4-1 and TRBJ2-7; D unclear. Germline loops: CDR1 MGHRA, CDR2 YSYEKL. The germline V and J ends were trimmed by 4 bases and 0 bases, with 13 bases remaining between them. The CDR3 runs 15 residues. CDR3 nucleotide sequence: TGCGCCAGCAGCCCCCGATATGTAGGCTCCTACGAGCAGTACTTC. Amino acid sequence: CASSPRYVGSYEQYF.

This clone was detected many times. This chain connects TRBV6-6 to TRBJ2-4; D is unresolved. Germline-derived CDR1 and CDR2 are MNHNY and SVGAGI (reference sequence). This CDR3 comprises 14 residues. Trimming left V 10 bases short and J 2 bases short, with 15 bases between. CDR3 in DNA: TGTGCCACCGCAGAGGACCGGTCCAAAAACATTCAGTACTTC. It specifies CATAEDRSKNIQYF.

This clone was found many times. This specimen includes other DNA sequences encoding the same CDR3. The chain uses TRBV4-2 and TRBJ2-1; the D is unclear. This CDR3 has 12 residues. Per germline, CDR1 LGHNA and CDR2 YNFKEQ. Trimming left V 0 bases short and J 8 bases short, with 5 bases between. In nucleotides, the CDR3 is TGTGCCAGCAGCCAAGATAGGGATGAGCAGTTCTTC. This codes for CASSQDRDEQFF.

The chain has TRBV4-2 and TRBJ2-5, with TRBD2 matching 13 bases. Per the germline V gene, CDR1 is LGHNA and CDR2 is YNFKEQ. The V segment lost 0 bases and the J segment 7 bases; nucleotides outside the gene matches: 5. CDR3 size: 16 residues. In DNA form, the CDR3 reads TGTGCCAGCAGCCAAGAAGGACTAGCGGGAGTGGTGACCCAGTACTTC. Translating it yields CASSQEGLAGVVTQYF.

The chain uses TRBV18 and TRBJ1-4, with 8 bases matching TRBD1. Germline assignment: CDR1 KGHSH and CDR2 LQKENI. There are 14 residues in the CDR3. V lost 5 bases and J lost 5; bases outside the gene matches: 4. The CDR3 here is CASSGGQENEKLFF. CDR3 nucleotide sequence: TGTGCCAGCTCAGGGGGACAGGAGAATGAAAAACTGTTTTTT.

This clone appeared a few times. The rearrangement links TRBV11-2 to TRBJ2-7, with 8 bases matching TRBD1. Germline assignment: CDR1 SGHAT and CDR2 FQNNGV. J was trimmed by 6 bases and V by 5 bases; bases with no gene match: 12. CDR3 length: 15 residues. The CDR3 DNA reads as TGTGCCAGCAGCCTGAGGACAGGGATAGGCAGCGAGCAGTACTTC. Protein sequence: CASSLRTGIGSEQYF.

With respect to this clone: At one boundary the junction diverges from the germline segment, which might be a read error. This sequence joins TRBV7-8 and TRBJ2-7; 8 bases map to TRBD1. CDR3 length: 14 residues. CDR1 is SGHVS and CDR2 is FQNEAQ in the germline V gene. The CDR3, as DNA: TGCGCCAGCAGCGGTCCAGGGGGCGCGGGCGAGCAGTACTTC. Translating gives CASSGPGGAGEQYF. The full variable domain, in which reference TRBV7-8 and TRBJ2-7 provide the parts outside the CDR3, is GAGVSQSPRYKVAKRGQDVALRCDPISGHVSLFWYQQALGQGPEFLTYFQNEAQLDKSGLPSDRFFAERPEGSVSTLKIQRTQQEDSAVYLCASSGPGGAGEQYFGPGTRLTVT.

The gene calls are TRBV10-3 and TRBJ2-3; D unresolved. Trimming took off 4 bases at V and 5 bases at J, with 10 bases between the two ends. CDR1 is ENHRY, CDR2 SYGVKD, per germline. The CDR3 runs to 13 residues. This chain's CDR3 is CAISAPRLDTQYF. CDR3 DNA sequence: TGTGCCATCAGTGCCCCGCGGCTAGATACGCAGTATTTT.

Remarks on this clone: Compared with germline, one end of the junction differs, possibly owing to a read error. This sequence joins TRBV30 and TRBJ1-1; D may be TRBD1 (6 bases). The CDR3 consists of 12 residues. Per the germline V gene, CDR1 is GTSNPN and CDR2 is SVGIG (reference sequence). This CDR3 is CACRGAAAEAYF. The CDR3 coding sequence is TGTGCCTGTAGGGGGGCGGCAGCTGAAGCTTACTTT.

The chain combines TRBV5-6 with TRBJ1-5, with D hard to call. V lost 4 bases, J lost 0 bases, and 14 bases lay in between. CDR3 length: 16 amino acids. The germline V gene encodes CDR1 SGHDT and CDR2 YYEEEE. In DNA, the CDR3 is TGTGCCAGCAGCAAGCGACCGAAGCTTAGCAATCAGCCCCAGCATTTT. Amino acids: CASSKRPKLSNQPQHF.

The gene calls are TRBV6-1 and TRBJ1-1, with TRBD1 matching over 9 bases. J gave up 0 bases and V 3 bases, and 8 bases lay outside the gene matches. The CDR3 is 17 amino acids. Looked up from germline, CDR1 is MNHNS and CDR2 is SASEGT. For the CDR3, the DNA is TGTGCCAGCAGTGACGGGACAGGGAAGGGGATGAACACTGAAGCTTTCTTT. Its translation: CASSDGTGKGMNTEAFF.

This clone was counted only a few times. Written as DNA, the CDR3 is TGTGCCAGCAAGTGGGGATCCGGAAACACCATATATTTT. Amino acid sequence: CASKWGSGNTIYF. The gene calls are TRBV25-1 and TRBJ1-3; D is undetermined. CDR1 is MGHDK, CDR2 SYGVNS, per germline. V shed 7 bases and J shed 4 bases, with 11 bases lying between them. The CDR3 extends over 13 amino acids.

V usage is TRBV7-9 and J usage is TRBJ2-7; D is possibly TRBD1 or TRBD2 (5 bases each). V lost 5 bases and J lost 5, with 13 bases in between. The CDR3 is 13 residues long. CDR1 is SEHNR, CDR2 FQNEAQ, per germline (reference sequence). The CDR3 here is CASSTGTVNEQYF. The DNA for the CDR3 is TGTGCCAGCAGCACCGGGACGGTCAACGAGCAGTACTTC.

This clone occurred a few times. The CDR3 nucleotides read TGTGCCAGCTCACCACCGTGGACAGGCACAGATACGCAGTATTTT. Protein sequence: CASSPPWTGTDTQYF. The gene calls are TRBV18 and TRBJ2-3, with D possibly being TRBD1 (6 bases). Germline values: CDR1 KGHSH, CDR2 LQKENI. The V and J ends lost 0 bases and 1 base respectively, with 8 bases between them. The CDR3 is made up of 15 amino acids.

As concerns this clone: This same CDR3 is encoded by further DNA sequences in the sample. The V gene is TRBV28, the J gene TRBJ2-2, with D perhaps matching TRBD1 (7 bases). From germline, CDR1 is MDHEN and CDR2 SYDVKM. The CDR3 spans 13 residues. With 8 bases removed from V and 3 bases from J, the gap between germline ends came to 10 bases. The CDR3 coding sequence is TGTGCCAGCGGCAGGGGGGACACCGGGGAGCTGTTTTTT. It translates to CASGRGDTGELFF.